The rows below give T cell receptor beta chains drawn from one sample of a study of blood T cell repertoires in COVID-19. Clones were sequenced by immunoSEQ multiplex PCR, and TCRdb holds only the in-frame ones, with some missing. The table records about 400,000 clones, more than 75% of them present only once. The sample taken for sequencing was PBMCs or T cells enriched from blood (not recorded which). These receptors were collected from a woman in her 30s with acute COVID-19. Both conserved end residues are part of each CDR3. D genes are given only for firm matches. Clone size, where shown, is once, few, many, or a class for clones that have expanded.

J | V | D | size | CDR3 | DNA
TRBJ1-1 | TRBV19 | NA | NA | CASRTGMITEAFF | TGTGCCAGTAGAACGGGGATGATCACTGAAGCTTTCTTT
TRBJ1-5 | TRBV5-6 | TRBD1 | NA | CASSLGTGEKGQPQHF | TGTGCCAGCAGCTTGGGGACAGGGGAAAAAGGTCAGCCCCAGCATTTT
TRBJ1-6 | TRBV19 | NA | NA | CASSPVQGINNSPLHF | TGTGCCAGTAGTCCGGTACAGGGTATCAATAATTCACCCCTCCACTTT
TRBJ2-7 | TRBV19 | NA | NA | CASSRKGGGTYEQYF | TGTGCCAGTAGCCGCAAGGGGGGGGGAACCTACGAGCAGTACTTC
TRBJ2-3 | TRBV6-5 | TRBD2 | NA | CASSYREGDTQYF | TGTGCCAGCAGTTACCGGGAGGGAGATACGCAGTATTTT
TRBJ2-3 | TRBV5-1 | NA | NA | CASSLVFSLGDTQYF | TGCGCCAGCAGCTTGGTGTTTTCCCTAGGCGATACGCAGTATTTT
TRBJ2-3 | TRBV6-2/TRBV6-3 | TRBD2 | NA | CASSSVRSSGGPTDTQYF | TGTGCCAGCAGTTCCGTGCGATCTAGCGGGGGGCCCACAGATACGCAGTATTTT
TRBJ1-1 | TRBV30 | NA | NA | CAWSSGDTEAFF | TGTGCCTGGAGTTCAGGGGACACTGAAGCTTTCTTT
TRBJ2-2 | TRBV19 | TRBD1 | NA | CASTGQVNTGELFF | TGTGCCAGCACAGGACAGGTGAACACCGGGGAGCTGTTTTTT
TRBJ2-1 | TRBV24-1 | TRBD2 | once | CATSDPTSGVYNEQFF | TGTGCCACCAGTGACCCGACTAGCGGGGTTTACAATGAGCAGTTCTTC
TRBJ1-5 | TRBV6-5 | NA | NA | CASSRLNSNQPQHF | TGTGCCAGCAGCCGACTGAATAGCAATCAGCCCCAGCATTTT
TRBJ1-6 | TRBV2 | TRBD1 | NA | CASSPTGTGPNSPLHF | TGTGCCAGCAGCCCCACGGGGACAGGACCTAATTCACCCCTCCACTTT
TRBJ2-7 | TRBV4-2 | NA | NA | CASSQFTLAIQPRPQSSYEQYF | TGTGCCAGCAGCCAATTTACCCTAGCTATACAGCCGCGACCCCAAAGCTCCTACGAGCAGTACTTC
TRBJ1-2 | TRBV5-4 | TRBD1 | NA | CASSLRQGAFGYTF | TGTGCCAGCAGCCTGAGACAGGGGGCTTTCGGCTACACCTTC
TRBJ1-6 | TRBV5-1 | NA | NA | CASSPRSLGFSPLHF | TGCGCCAGCAGCCCGAGAAGTCTGGGCTTTTCACCCCTCCACTTT
TRBJ2-2 | TRBV6-1 | TRBD1 | NA | CASSEQGASTGELFF | TGTGCCAGCAGTGAACAGGGGGCGTCGACCGGGGAGCTGTTTTTT
TRBJ1-5 | TRBV5-6 | TRBD1 | NA | CASSHGQGNQPQHF | TGTGCCAGCAGCCATGGACAGGGCAATCAGCCCCAGCATTTT
TRBJ1-4 | TRBV18 | NA | NA | CASTKTGPALSNEKLFF | TGTGCCAGCACTAAAACAGGGCCCGCCCTTTCTAATGAAAAACTGTTTTTT
TRBJ1-2 | TRBV6-5 | TRBD1 | NA | CASSRDSLNYGYTF | TGTGCCAGCAGTCGGGACAGCCTTAACTATGGCTACACCTTC
TRBJ1-1 | TRBV4-1 | NA | NA | CASSQDSPATEAFF | TGCGCCAGCAGCCAAGATAGCCCAGCGACTGAAGCTTTCTTT
TRBJ2-2 | TRBV3-1/TRBV3-2 | TRBD2 | NA | CASSRGLAGGNTGELFF | TGTGCCAGCAGCCGCGGACTAGCGGGGGGGAACACCGGGGAGCTGTTTTTT
TRBJ1-3 | TRBV2 | NA | once | CASSEGHPVSGNTIYF | TGTGCCAGCAGTGAGGGACATCCCGTCTCTGGAAACACCATATATTTT
TRBJ1-1 | TRBV7-9 | NA | NA | CATVRAGNTEAFF | TGTGCCACAGTGAGGGCCGGAAACACTGAAGCTTTCTTT
TRBJ2-7 | TRBV25-1 | TRBD2 | NA | CASSETSGGIYEQYF | TGTGCCAGCAGTGAGACTAGCGGGGGGATCTACGAGCAGTACTTC
TRBJ2-1 | TRBV29-1 | TRBD1 | NA | CSASTGTGNEQFF | TGCAGCGCAAGTACCGGGACAGGGAATGAGCAGTTCTTC
TRBJ1-3 | TRBV18 | NA | NA | CASSRGEAGNTIYF | TGTGCCAGCTCTCGAGGCGAGGCTGGAAACACCATATATTTT
TRBJ2-3 | TRBV5-6 | NA | NA | CASSFGVSVADTQYF | TGTGCCAGCAGCTTCGGGGTGTCGGTCGCAGATACGCAGTATTTT
TRBJ1-3 | TRBV18 | NA | NA | CASSPQGAGNTIYF | TGTGCCAGCTCACCACAGGGGGCTGGAAACACCATATATTTT
TRBJ1-1 | TRBV5-1 | NA | NA | CASSLEGGAEAFF | TGCGCCAGCAGCTTGGAGGGAGGTGCGGAAGCTTTCTTT
TRBJ2-5 | TRBV10-2 | TRBD2 | few | CASSEDGTRGETQYF | TGCGCCAGCAGTGAGGACGGGACTAGGGGTGAGACCCAGTACTTC
TRBJ1-1 | TRBV29-1 | TRBD1 | NA | CSVVSGGARGTEAFF | TGCAGCGTTGTTTCAGGGGGCGCGAGAGGCACTGAAGCTTTCTTT
TRBJ2-3 | TRBV19 | NA | NA | CASRTTHSGDTDTQYF | TGTGCCAGTAGAACCACCCATAGCGGTGACACAGATACGCAGTATTTT
TRBJ2-6 | TRBV7-3 | NA | NA | CASSLINSGANVLTF | TGTGCCAGCAGCTTAATAAACTCTGGGGCCAACGTCCTGACTTTC
TRBJ1-2 | TRBV2 | TRBD1 | NA | CASSEQGARNGYTF | TGTGCCAGCAGTGAACAGGGGGCGCGGAATGGCTACACCTTC
TRBJ2-3 | TRBV9 | NA | NA | CASTRDFSTDTQYF | TGTGCCAGCACCAGGGACTTTTCCACAGATACGCAGTATTTT
TRBJ2-2 | TRBV6-5 | TRBD1 | NA | CASRPRDRLSGELFF | TGTGCCAGCAGGCCCCGGGACAGACTGTCCGGGGAGCTGTTTTTT
TRBJ2-7 | TRBV6-2/TRBV6-3 | NA | NA | CASSRRQDLYAEQYF | TGTGCCAGCAGTCGACGACAGGATCTTTATGCCGAGCAGTACTTC
TRBJ2-1 | TRBV28 | NA | NA | CASSLGTRGNEQFF | TGTGCCAGCAGTTTAGGAACAAGGGGCAATGAGCAGTTCTTC
TRBJ2-7 | TRBV6-2/TRBV6-3 | NA | NA | CASSYVPTTPYEQYF | TGTGCCAGCAGTTACGTCCCGACAACCCCCTACGAGCAGTACTTC
TRBJ2-7 | TRBV30 | NA | few | CAWSVSPYEQYF | TGTGCCTGGAGTGTAAGCCCCTACGAGCAGTACTTC
TRBJ1-2 | TRBV3-1/TRBV3-2 | NA | few | CASSQDRGVGGYTF | TGTGCCAGCAGCCAAGACAGGGGCGTAGGGGGCTACACCTTC